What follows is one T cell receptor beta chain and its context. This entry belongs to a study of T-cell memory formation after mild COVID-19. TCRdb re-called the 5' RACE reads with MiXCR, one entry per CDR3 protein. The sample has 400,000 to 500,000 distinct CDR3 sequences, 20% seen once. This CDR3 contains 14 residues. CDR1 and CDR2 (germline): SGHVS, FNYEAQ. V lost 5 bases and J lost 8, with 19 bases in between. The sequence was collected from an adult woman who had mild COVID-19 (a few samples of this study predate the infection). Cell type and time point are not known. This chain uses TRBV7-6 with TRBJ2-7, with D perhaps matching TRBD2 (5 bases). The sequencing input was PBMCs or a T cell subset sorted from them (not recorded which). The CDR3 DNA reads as TGTGCCAGCAGCCCGCCTGAGTCGGAGGAAAAGCAGTACTTC. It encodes CASSPPESEEKQYF.